What follows describes a single TCR beta chain. What it recognizes is unknown. This sample stems from a study of beta chain features in type 1 diabetes. Turning to the study itself: All of the samples together had 107,917,701 sorted cells examined.

Study results and caveats: Naive, central memory and regulatory TCRB repertoires appeared more similar among patients than healthy donors.

Expressed TCRB transcripts were sequenced because the isolated RNA had all been reverse transcribed beforehand. The table came from immunoSEQ multiplex PCR; TCRdb's copy has only in-frame clones and leaves some out. The sample carries 37,000 or so clones, around 45% recorded once. V gave up 7 bases and J gave up 0 bases; unmatched junction bases: 2. Germline CDR1 MNHNS, CDR2 SASEGT. The CDR3 totals 15 residues. Sample: central memory CD4+ T cells from blood. The TCR was taken from a woman younger than 30 in good health. This rearrangement joins TRBV6-1 to TRBJ2-1; 11 positions agree with TRBD2. CDR3 coding DNA: TGTGCCAGCAAGACTAGCGGGATCTCCTACAATGAGCAGTTCTTC. Its protein product is CASKTSGISYNEQFF.